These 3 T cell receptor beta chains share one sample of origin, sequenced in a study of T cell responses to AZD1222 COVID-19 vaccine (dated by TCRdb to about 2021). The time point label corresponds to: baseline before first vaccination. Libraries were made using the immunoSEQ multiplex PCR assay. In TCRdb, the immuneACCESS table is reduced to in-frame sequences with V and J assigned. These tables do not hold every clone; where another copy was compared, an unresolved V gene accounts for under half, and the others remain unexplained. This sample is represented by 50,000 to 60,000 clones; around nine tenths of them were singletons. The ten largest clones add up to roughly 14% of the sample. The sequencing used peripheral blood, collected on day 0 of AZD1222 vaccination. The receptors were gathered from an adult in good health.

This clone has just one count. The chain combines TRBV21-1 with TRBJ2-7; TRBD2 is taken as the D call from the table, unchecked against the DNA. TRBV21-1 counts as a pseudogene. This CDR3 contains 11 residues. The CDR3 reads CASSSDYEQYF. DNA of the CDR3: TGTGCCAGCAGCAGCGATTACGAGCAGTACTTC.

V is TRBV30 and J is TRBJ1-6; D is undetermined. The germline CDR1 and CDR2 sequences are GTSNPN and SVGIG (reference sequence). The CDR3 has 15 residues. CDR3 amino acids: CAYYVTLGGPSPLHF. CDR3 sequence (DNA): TGTGCTTATTACGTGACCCTCGGAGGGCCTTCACCCCTCCACTTT.

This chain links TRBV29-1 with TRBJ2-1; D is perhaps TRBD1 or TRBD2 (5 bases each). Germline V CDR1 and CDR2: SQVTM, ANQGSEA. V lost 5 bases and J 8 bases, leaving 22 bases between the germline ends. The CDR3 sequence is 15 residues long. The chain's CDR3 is CSVRPGPPNKYEQFF. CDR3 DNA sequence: TGCAGCGTTAGGCCGGGACCCCCCAATAAGTATGAGCAGTTCTTC.